Listed here are 3 T cell receptor beta chains from one sample, sequenced in a study of T cells in Graves' hyperthyroidism and ophthalmopathy. TCR beta CDR3 regions were amplified from RNA transcripts. HTBI primers were employed in a first-round RT-PCR of the TCR CDR3. MiXCR, run by TCRdb on the multiplex PCR reads, gives a single entry per CDR3 protein. Among about 400,000 distinct CDR3 sequences listed, 11% to 15% were seen once. The sequencing sample was made of blood. The receptors come from a man aged 45-65 years with Graves' ophthalmopathy.

This clonotype was counted a few times. The gene calls are TRBV7-9 and TRBJ2-3; the match to TRBD2 covers 14 bases. The CDR3 contains 18 residues. CDR1 is SEHNR and CDR2 is FQNEAQ in the germline V gene (reference sequence). V lost 5 bases and J lost 8; bases outside the gene matches: 15. The CDR3 nucleotides read TGTGCCAGCAGCCTCGGGACTAGCGGGAGCGGGAGACATGGTACGCAGTATTTT. Protein sequence: CASSLGTSGSGRHGTQYF.

This clonotype was recorded at least ten times. V usage is TRBV25-1 and J usage is TRBJ2-7; a possible D gene is TRBD1 (5 bases). This CDR3 is 13 amino acids long. Germline-derived CDR1 and CDR2 are MGHDK and SYGVNS. The V end lost 10 bases, the J end lost 3 bases, and 16 bases lay between the germline ends. The DNA of the CDR3 is TGTGCCACCAGAAGGGGTAACGGCTACGAGCAGTACTTC. Protein: CATRRGNGYEQYF.

This clonotype was observed a few times. The chain joins TRBV7-9 to TRBJ1-1, with D possibly matching TRBD1 (5 bases). Looked up from germline, CDR1 is SEHNR and CDR2 is FQNEAQ (reference sequence). This CDR3 has 20 residues. Deletions cut 2 bases from V and 4 bases from J, with 29 bases between. The CDR3, as DNA: TGTGCCAGCAGCTTATTAGGTGATTTAGGAGTATGGGGGTCGAGCACTGAAGCTTTCTTT. Encoded protein: CASSLLGDLGVWGSSTEAFF.